Below, 24 T cell receptor beta chains from the same sample are listed, as sequenced in a study of T cells after yellow fever vaccination. TCRdb redid the calling of the 5' RACE reads with MiXCR, one entry per CDR3 protein. The table lists a few hundred thousand distinct CDR3 sequences, under 3.5% of them singletons. Source: CD4+ T cells sorted from PBMCs, taken 10 days after the yellow fever booster vaccination. All receptors derive from a man aged 18 to 29 who received the YFV17D yellow fever vaccine.

The table lists this clonotype with a few counts. J is TRBJ2-5 and V is TRBV7-2, with D possibly matching TRBD1 (6 bases). Germline lookup yields CDR1 SGHTA and CDR2 FQGNSA. The CDR3 is 12 residues long. The ends were cut back, 5 bases at V and 6 bases at J, with 10 bases in the middle. Written as DNA, the CDR3 is TGTGCCAGCAGCCAGGACAGTCAGACCCAGTACTTC. Its protein product is CASSQDSQTQYF.

The V gene is TRBV20-1, the J gene TRBJ1-6; possible D gene TRBD1, 5 bases. Germline-derived CDR1 and CDR2 are DFQATT and SNEGSKA (reference sequence). V shed 1 base and J shed 0 bases, with 10 bases lying between them. There are 16 residues in the CDR3. CDR3 sequence (DNA): TGCAGTGCTAGAGCGGGGGGGAGCTCCTATAATTCACCCCTCCACTTT. It is translated as CSARAGGSSYNSPLHF.

This clonotype was seen ten or more times. The rearrangement uses TRBV3-1 and TRBJ2-2; 10 bases align to TRBD1. CDR3 length: 15 residues. In germline, CDR1 is LGHDT, CDR2 YNNKEL (reference sequence). V shed 4 bases, J shed 3 bases, and the junction held 2 bases outside the gene matches. CDR3 region: CASSPGTGDTGELFF. Here the CDR3 DNA reads TGTGCCAGCAGCCCCGGGACAGGGGACACCGGGGAGCTGTTTTTT. The full variable domain, in which reference TRBV3-1 and TRBJ2-2 provide the parts outside the CDR3, is DTAVSQTPKYLVTQMGNDKSIKCEQNLGHDTMYWYKQDSKKFLKIMFSYNNKELIINETVPNRFSPKSPDKAHLNLHINSLELGDSAVYFCASSPGTGDTGELFFGEGSRLTVL.

This clonotype has ten or more counts. The V gene is TRBV10-3, the J gene TRBJ1-1; no reliable D call. The CDR3 consists of 11 residues. The germline CDR1 and CDR2 sequences are ENHRY and SYGVKD. V was shortened by 2 bases and J by 6 bases, with 4 bases between the two germline ends. CDR3 protein: CAISERAEAFF. CDR3 in DNA: TGTGCCATCAGTGAGAGAGCTGAAGCTTTCTTT.

The V and J genes are TRBV19 and TRBJ1-6; 7 positions agree with TRBD1. V trimming: 5 bases; J trimming: 10 bases; junction bases outside the gene matches: 14. The CDR3 runs 16 residues. CDR1 and CDR2 from the germline V gene are LNHDA and SQIVND (reference sequence). The CDR3: CASSVQTGTEASPLHF. The DNA of the CDR3 is TGTGCCAGTAGTGTCCAAACCGGGACAGAGGCATCACCCCTCCACTTT.

There are a few counts of this clonotype. The V call is TRBV5-4, the J call TRBJ1-2; D is unresolved. Germline V gene lookup returns CDR1 SGHNT and CDR2 YYREEE (reference sequence). V lost 5 bases and J lost 2, with 10 bases in between. The CDR3 length is 13 residues. The CDR3 here is CASSVEGNYGYTF. The CDR3 coding sequence is TGTGCCAGCAGTGTGGAAGGGAACTATGGCTACACCTTC.

In DNA, the CDR3 is TGTGCCAGCAGCCAAGAAGAGAGGATTGAGCAGTTCTTC. It specifies CASSQEERIEQFF. This chain uses TRBV3-1 with TRBJ2-1, with D uncertain. The CDR3 sequence is 13 residues long. Germline CDR1 reads LGHDT; CDR2 reads YNNKEL (reference sequence). Trimming stripped 0 bases from V and 9 bases from J, with 9 bases between.

The table lists this clonotype with a few counts. This chain joins TRBV29-1 and TRBJ1-1; the D gene is possibly TRBD1 (5 bases). The CDR3 is made up of 13 amino acids. V lost 0 bases and J lost 1, with 6 bases in between. Germline values: CDR1 SQVTM, CDR2 ANQGSEA. The CDR3 loop reads CSVEDQGNTEAFF. CDR3 DNA: TGCAGCGTTGAAGATCAGGGGAACACTGAAGCTTTCTTT.

This clonotype has just a few counts. The chain has TRBV2 and TRBJ2-3; D is possibly TRBD2 (5 bases). Per the germline V gene, CDR1 is SNHLY and CDR2 is FYNNEI. The CDR3 totals 13 residues. With 3 bases removed from V and 5 bases from J, the gap between germline ends came to 9 bases. CDR3 in amino acids: CASSDGVGDTQYF. CDR3 bases: TGTGCCAGCAGTGACGGGGTGGGAGATACGCAGTATTTT.

This chain joins TRBV5-8 and TRBJ2-5; no clear D gene. CDR1 is SGHTS, CDR2 YDEGEE, per germline. There are 13 residues in the CDR3. Trimming cost V 4 bases and J 9 bases, with 16 bases left between them. The CDR3 DNA reads as TGTGCCAGCAGCGCCCTCCAGGATGGGGCCCAGTACTTC. Protein: CASSALQDGAQYF.

This clonotype occurred a few times. The chain recombines TRBV7-6 with TRBJ2-5; 7 positions match TRBD1. V lost 5 bases to trimming and J lost 5 bases; unmatched junction nucleotides: 8. The CDR3 is made up of 14 amino acids. Germline V lookup: CDR1 SGHVS, CDR2 FNYEAQ. The CDR3 here is CASSTGAGYETQYF. DNA for the CDR3: TGTGCCAGCAGCACAGGGGCGGGCTATGAGACCCAGTACTTC.

This clonotype was seen more than once but under ten times. One end of the junction varies from germline; a read error may be responsible. The chain uses TRBV7-7 and TRBJ2-5; D unclear. This CDR3 is 13 amino acids long. The germline V gene encodes CDR1 SSHAT and CDR2 FNYEAQ (reference sequence). The CDR3 DNA reads as TGTGCTAGCAGCCGCATGGGCCAAGAGACCCAGTACTTC. Its translation: CASSRMGQETQYF.

This clonotype was observed a few times. The chain is built from TRBV12-3 or TRBV12-4 and TRBJ2-3; TRBD1 matches at 8 bases. The CDR3 consists of 15 residues. The J segment lost 6 bases and the V segment lost 3 bases, leaving 8 bases of the junction unmatched. The CDR3 bases are TGTGCCAGCAGTTTCCCGCAGGGGGCAGGGGATACGCAGTATTTT. It encodes CASSFPQGAGDTQYF.

The table lists this clonotype with many counts. The chain has TRBV9 and TRBJ2-1; D unclear. V lost 0 bases and J lost 5, with 9 bases in between. The CDR3 spans 14 residues. Germline-derived CDR1 and CDR2 are SGDLS and YYNGEE. CDR3 coding DNA: TGTGCCAGCAGCGTAGACTCTAGGGACAATGAGCAGTTCTTC. The encoded protein is CASSVDSRDNEQFF. Filled out from reference TRBV9 and TRBJ2-1, the complete variable domain reads DSGVTQTPKHLITATGQRVTLRCSPRSGDLSVYWYQQSLDQGLQFLIQYYNGEERAKGNILERFSAQQFPDLHSELNLSSLELGDSALYFCASSVDSRDNEQFFGPGTRLTVL.

This clonotype was recorded many times. The genes are TRBV18 and TRBJ1-6; D gene unclear. The CDR3 covers 15 residues. Trimming shortened V by 3 bases and J by 0 bases, and 6 bases separated the two germline ends. Germline V gene lookup returns CDR1 KGHSH and CDR2 LQKENI. CDR3 in amino acids: CASSPKSSYNSPLHF. The CDR3 bases are TGTGCCAGCTCACCGAAGAGCTCCTATAATTCACCCCTCCACTTT.

This clonotype has a count of ten or more. The chain carries TRBV6-5 and TRBJ2-2; 13 bases match TRBD2. After removal of 9 bases from V and 4 bases from J, the junction contained 5 bases not matched to a gene. Per germline, CDR1 MNHEY and CDR2 SVGAGI. CDR3 length equals 15 residues. This chain's CDR3 is CASTSGGAGTGELFF. Written as DNA, the CDR3 is TGTGCCAGTACTAGCGGGGGGGCCGGCACCGGGGAGCTGTTTTTT.

Ten or more counts support this clonotype. CDR3 DNA sequence: TGTGCCACCGGACTCAGGGAGATGAACACTGAAGCTTTCTTT. Translating it yields CATGLREMNTEAFF. This chain uses TRBV10-3 with TRBJ1-1; tentatively, D is TRBD1 (5 bases). The CDR3 loop spans 14 amino acids. Germline V gives CDR1 ENHRY, CDR2 SYGVKD. V lost 10 bases and J 0 bases, leaving 15 bases between the germline ends.

CDR3 sequence: CASSTGQGNNQPQHF. CDR3 bases: TGTGCCAGCAGTACCGGACAGGGAAACAATCAGCCCCAGCATTTT. The chain has TRBV6-2 or TRBV6-3 and TRBJ1-5, with 8 positions matching TRBD1. CDR3 length: 15 amino acids. V lost 5 bases and J lost 3; bases outside the gene matches: 6. CDR1 and CDR2 (germline): MNHEY, SVGEGT.

This clonotype was picked up a small number of times. The J gene is TRBJ1-6, the V gene TRBV6-5; 7 bases map to TRBD1. The length of the CDR3 is 15 residues. Trimming cost V 2 bases and J 8 bases; bases outside gene matches: 6. Germline V gene data show CDR1 as MNHEY and CDR2 as SVGAGI. This CDR3 is CASSYHDRADSPLHF. The CDR3 DNA reads TGTGCCAGCAGTTACCACGACAGGGCGGATTCACCCCTCCACTTT.

The rearrangement uses TRBV20-1 and TRBJ1-1; perhaps TRBD1 as D (6 bases). Germline V gene data show CDR1 as DFQATT and CDR2 as SNEGSKA (reference sequence). The CDR3 consists of 14 residues. V lost 4 bases to trimming and J lost 4 bases, with 16 bases between them. The CDR3 coding sequence is TGCAGTGCTACTAGGGGGGCGTGGGTCACTGAAGCTTTCTTT. This codes for CSATRGAWVTEAFF.

The V call is TRBV29-1, the J call TRBJ1-3; 7 bases fit TRBD1. J gave up 0 bases and V 4 bases, and 6 bases lay outside the gene matches. The length of the CDR3 is 15 residues. The germline CDR1 and CDR2 sequences are SQVTM and ANQGSEA. The CDR3 is CSVGPGQSSGNTIYF. The CDR3 DNA follows: TGCAGCGTTGGGCCGGGACAGAGCTCTGGAAACACCATATATTTT. The full variable domain, its missing parts supplied by reference TRBV29-1 and TRBJ1-3, is SAVISQKPSRDICQRGTSLTIQCQVDSQVTMMFWYRQQPGQSLTLIATANQGSEATYESGFVIDKFPISRPNLTFSTLTVSNMSPEDSSIYLCSVGPGQSSGNTIYFGEGSWLTVV.

The V call is TRBV20-1, the J call TRBJ2-7; the D gene is possibly TRBD2 (5 bases). The germline gives CDR1 DFQATT, CDR2 SNEGSKA (reference sequence). Trimming took 1 base from V and 7 from J, leaving 8 bases between them. The CDR3 totals 11 residues. CDR3 sequence reads: CSARGPGEQYV. In nucleotides, the CDR3 is TGCAGTGCTAGAGGTCCGGGAGAGCAGTACGTC.

This chain links TRBV7-3 with TRBJ2-7; 8 bases agree with TRBD1. Trimming at V came to 2 bases and at J to 5 bases, leaving 5 bases not matched to a gene. CDR1 and CDR2 (germline): SGHTA, FQGTGA. The CDR3 has 14 residues. The CDR3 sequence: CASSLQGQANEQYF. The CDR3 nucleotides are TGTGCCAGCAGCTTACAGGGACAGGCCAACGAGCAGTACTTC.

The CDR3: CASSPLLGETQYF. The CDR3 nucleotides are TGTGCCAGCAGTCCCCTCCTCGGGGAGACCCAGTACTTC. The chain employs TRBV2 and TRBJ2-5; D not resolved. The CDR3 length is 13 residues. With 5 bases removed from V and 5 bases from J, the gap between germline ends came to 12 bases. Looked up from germline, CDR1 is SNHLY and CDR2 is FYNNEI.